This T cell receptor beta chain was documented in a study of OX40 agonist ivuxolimab in advanced cancers. Study at large: Patients got intravenous ivuxolimab at 0.01 to 10 mg/kg every 2 weeks. Eligibility rules accepted prior anti-PD-1, anti-PD-L1 or anti-CTLA-4 therapy, and 30% to 40% had some. The dose-escalation cohort was about 86% male, with a mean age of approximately 62 years, ranging roughly 20 to 90.

Libraries were prepared by immunoSEQ multiplex PCR; TCRdb keeps only in-frame clonotypes and omits some of them. The sample records 70,000 or so clones, just under 85% being singletons. Deletions cut 1 base from V and 5 bases from J, with 9 bases between. The CDR3 is 13 amino acids. Germline V lookup: CDR1 SGHRS, CDR2 YFSETQ. Any history of autoimmune disease or systemic immunosuppression disqualified patients. The material sequenced was CD4+ or CD8+ T cells sorted from blood, taken in a trial of the OX40 agonist ivuxolimab. The receptor's source is an adult with an advanced solid tumor such as melanoma, head and neck, liver or kidney cancer. The chain couples TRBV5-1 to TRBJ1-1, with a possible D match to TRBD1 (6 bases). The CDR3 DNA is TGCGCCAGCAGCTTGCGGGGGCAAACTGAAGCTTTCTTT. It yields the protein CASSLRGQTEAFF.